These 30 T cell receptor beta chains were all obtained from the same sample, sequenced in a study of post-analysis software for immune sequencing data. No antigen has been identified for these receptors. Broader study findings: The study found TRBV5-6, TRBV5-1 and TRBV20-1 among five TRBV segments more frequent in patients than controls.

Carried by the TCR beta cDNA libraries were unique molecular identifiers. TCRdb reprocessed the PCR reads with MiXCR, giving one entry per CDR3 protein. The sample gives fewer than 600,000 distinct CDR3 sequences, nearly 45% of which show up once; 9% to 14% is in the top ten. Sequencing was done on a sample of blood. Source of these receptors: a girl under 18 with multiple sclerosis.

This clonotype was detected once. The rearrangement uses TRBV5-1 and TRBJ1-4; D remains unclear. The CDR3 loop spans 17 amino acids. V lost 2 bases and J lost 5, with 19 bases in between. The V gene's germline CDR1 is SGHRS and CDR2 YFSETQ. CDR3 DNA sequence: TGCGCCAGCAGCTTTGACGGGAGGCAGTCTATCAATGAAAAACTGTTTTTT. Protein product: CASSFDGRQSINEKLFF.

This clonotype has more than one count but fewer than ten. The chain links TRBV6-5 to TRBJ2-1, with a tentative D call TRBD2 (5 bases). Germline CDR1 and CDR2: MNHEY and SVGAGI. CDR3 length: 15 amino acids. The ends were cut back, 4 bases at V and 4 bases at J, with 14 bases in the middle. The CDR3 region has the DNA TGTGCCAGCAGTTCAACGGGGAACTTTTACAATGAGCAGTTCTTC. It codes for CASSSTGNFYNEQFF.

The V gene is TRBV24-1, the J gene TRBJ1-5; possibly TRBD1 for D (5 bases). Germline CDR1 and CDR2: KGHDR and SFDVKD. V was clipped by 5 bases and J by 13 bases, with 17 bases between them. The CDR3 is made up of 13 amino acids. The CDR3 DNA follows: TGTGCCACCAGTGCCATTCGCGGAGGACATCAGCATTTT. It yields the protein CATSAIRGGHQHF.

The chain uses TRBV29-1 and TRBJ2-5, with 9 nucleotides matching TRBD1. The CDR3 runs 14 residues. The trim removed 7 bases at V and 4 bases at J, leaving 10 bases unmatched. Germline loops: CDR1 SQVTM, CDR2 ANQGSEA. CDR3 region: CSATGTGLVETQYF. CDR3 coding DNA: TGCAGCGCTACCGGGACAGGGCTTGTAGAGACCCAGTACTTC.

This clonotype has just a few counts. The genes are TRBV20-1 and TRBJ2-7; TRBD1 agrees at 9 bases. Trimming at V came to 3 bases and at J to 5 bases, leaving 5 bases not matched to a gene. The CDR3 spans 13 residues. Looked up from germline, CDR1 is DFQATT and CDR2 is SNEGSKA (reference sequence). The CDR3 reads CSASPDRGDEQYF. DNA for the CDR3: TGCAGTGCTAGCCCCGACAGGGGGGACGAGCAGTACTTC.

This clonotype was recorded a few times. The J gene is TRBJ2-7, the V gene TRBV27; D possibly corresponds to TRBD1 (6 bases). The CDR3 covers 14 residues. With 5 bases removed from V and 2 bases from J, the gap between germline ends came to 13 bases. Germline V gene sequence: CDR1 MNHEY, CDR2 SMNVEV (reference sequence). The CDR3 DNA reads as TGTGCCAGCAGTATCACAGGGACGACCTACGAGCAGTACTTC. This encodes CASSITGTTYEQYF.

The genes are TRBV29-1 and TRBJ2-5, with 7 bases lining up with TRBD2. Germline assignment: CDR1 SQVTM and CDR2 ANQGSEA. The CDR3 spans 12 residues. Germline trimming cut 6 bases from V and 4 bases from J; bases unmatched to any gene: 5. CDR3 in DNA: TGCAGCGTACGGGGGGAGGGAGAGACCCAGTACTTC. It codes for CSVRGEGETQYF.

This clonotype was recorded only once. This rearrangement joins TRBV28 to TRBJ2-3; 8 nucleotides agree with TRBD2. This CDR3 has 18 residues. In germline, CDR1 is MDHEN, CDR2 SYDVKM. V trimming: 4 bases; J trimming: 2 bases; junction bases outside the gene matches: 14. CDR3 amino acids: CASSSPAATGGATDTQYF. DNA of the CDR3: TGTGCCAGCAGTTCCCCAGCCGCGACGGGGGGGGCCACAGATACGCAGTATTTT.

This rearrangement joins TRBV20-1 to TRBJ1-1, with D unresolved. Germline lookup yields CDR1 DFQATT and CDR2 SNEGSKA (reference sequence). V was shortened by 0 bases and J by 6 bases, with 14 bases between the two germline ends. The CDR3 runs to 14 residues. The CDR3 protein is CSARDDRGFSEAFF. The CDR3 DNA is TGCAGTGCTAGAGACGATCGGGGATTTTCTGAAGCTTTCTTT.

The V call is TRBV6-2 or TRBV6-3, the J call TRBJ2-3; 11 bases fit TRBD2. Germline V gene lookup returns CDR1 MNHEY and CDR2 SVGEGT. Germline trimming cut 0 bases from V and 1 base from J; bases unmatched to any gene: 0. The CDR3 extends over 16 amino acids. The CDR3 protein is CASSYSGLAGTDTQYF. CDR3 DNA sequence: TGTGCCAGCAGTTACTCGGGACTAGCGGGCACAGATACGCAGTATTTT.

This clonotype has only a few counts. The genes are TRBV4-1 and TRBJ1-4; possible D gene TRBD1, 6 bases. This CDR3 is 16 amino acids long. Trimming stripped 4 bases from V and 3 bases from J, with 15 bases between. From germline, CDR1 is MGHRA and CDR2 YSYEKL. The CDR3 DNA sequence: TGCGCCAGCAGCCTAAGGAGTCAGGGGTCTAATGAAAAACTGTTTTTT. Translated, it gives CASSLRSQGSNEKLFF.

V and J are TRBV5-4 and TRBJ1-2; 9 positions match TRBD1. The V gene end was trimmed by 5 bases and the J gene end by 6 bases; junction bases not matched to a gene: 8. The CDR3 spans 14 residues. Germline V lookup: CDR1 SGHNT, CDR2 YYREEE (reference sequence). The CDR3 here is CASRPPGQGHGYTF. In nucleotides, the CDR3 is TGTGCCAGCAGACCGCCGGGACAGGGACATGGCTACACCTTC.

This chain joins TRBV20-1 and TRBJ1-6; possible D gene TRBD1, 5 bases. The V gene's germline CDR1 is DFQATT and CDR2 SNEGSKA (reference sequence). This CDR3 contains 15 residues. V dropped 1 base and J dropped 5 bases, with 12 bases sitting between them. The CDR3 bases are TGCAGTGCTAGAGGTCTCAGGGCCGATAATTCACCCCTCCACTTT. Its translation is CSARGLRADNSPLHF.

This clonotype has a single count. The chain combines TRBV10-3 with TRBJ1-2, with 7 positions matching TRBD1. CDR1 is ENHRY, CDR2 SYGVKD, per germline. Losses at the gene ends were 4 bases for V and 4 bases for J; bases not matched to a gene: 3. The CDR3 length is 13 residues. The CDR3, as DNA: TGTGCCATCAGTGGGGGGACAGTCTATGGCTACACCTTC. Translated: CAISGGTVYGYTF.

The chain employs TRBV7-2 and TRBJ2-7; a weak D match, TRBD2 (6 bases). The CDR3 covers 14 residues. CDR1 SGHTA and CDR2 FQGNSA come from the germline V gene. With 5 bases removed from V and 5 bases from J, the gap between germline ends came to 16 bases. CDR3: CASSRNRERDEQYF. The CDR3, as DNA: TGTGCCAGCAGCCGAAACCGGGAGAGAGACGAGCAGTACTTC.

The V call is TRBV28, the J call TRBJ2-4; D is unclear. The last part of the DNA fits TRBJ2-5 better; the J call may be wrong. The CDR3 is 14 amino acids. CDR1 MDHEN and CDR2 SYDVKM come from the germline V gene. CDR3 amino acids: CASSPIAQLETQYF. The CDR3 DNA sequence: TGTGCCAGCAGCCCCATCGCTCAGCTAGAGACCCAGTACTTC.

With regard to this clonotype: A clone one base away is much larger, so this may be a read error. V gene TRBV5-1 combines with J gene TRBJ2-7, with 8 nucleotides matching TRBD1. CDR1 SGHRS and CDR2 YFSETQ come from the germline V gene. V was pared by 3 bases and J by 2 bases, with 1 base of the junction left unmatched. This CDR3 is built from 13 residues. CDR3 nucleotide sequence: TGCGCCAGCAGCTGGGGACAGGCCTACGAGCAGTACTTC. Translation: CASSWGQAYEQYF.

The rearrangement joins TRBV20-1 to TRBJ2-7, with D possibly TRBD1 on 6 matching bases. Germline V lookup: CDR1 DFQATT, CDR2 SNEGSKA (reference sequence). There are 16 residues in the CDR3. The V and J ends lost 5 bases and 0 bases respectively, with 20 bases between them. CDR3 sequence: CSALNHRDTDSYEQYF. The CDR3, as DNA: TGCAGTGCTCTGAACCATCGGGACACCGACTCCTACGAGCAGTACTTC.

This rearrangement joins TRBV4-1 to TRBJ2-7, with 8 bases lining up with TRBD1. Germline values: CDR1 MGHRA, CDR2 YSYEKL. The CDR3 extends over 14 amino acids. V gave up 1 base and J gave up 4 bases; unmatched junction bases: 3. CDR3 coding DNA: TGCGCCAGCAGCCAAGGCAGGGGGCTTTACGAGCAGTACTTC. This sequence encodes CASSQGRGLYEQYF.

The V call is TRBV10-3, the J call TRBJ1-2; D is unresolved. The length of the CDR3 is 15 residues. Germline CDR1 and CDR2: ENHRY and SYGVKD. V was pared by 10 bases and J by 6 bases, with 24 bases between. The CDR3 loop reads CATVSTNLPKDGYTF. CDR3 sequence (DNA): TGTGCCACCGTATCCACTAATCTACCTAAGGATGGCTACACCTTC.

This chain uses TRBV7-2 with TRBJ2-1; the D call may be TRBD1 or TRBD2 (5 bases each). This CDR3 comprises 14 residues. In germline, CDR1 is SGHTA, CDR2 FQGNSA. Trimming removed 2 bases from V and 6 bases from J, with 11 bases in between. The CDR3 bases are TGTGCCAGCAGCTTAATGGGACCCACCAATGAGCAGTTCTTC. Residues: CASSLMGPTNEQFF.

This chain joins TRBV12-3 or TRBV12-4 and TRBJ2-5, with 7 positions matching TRBD2. V shed 4 bases, J shed 1 base, and the junction held 9 bases outside the gene matches. The length of the CDR3 is 16 residues. The CDR3, as DNA: TGTGCCAGCAGTTCCGGTGTAGCGGGCCCCCAAGAGACCCAGTACTTC. Its protein product is CASSSGVAGPQETQYF.

Of note for this clonotype: The germline gene is not matched at one end of the junction; a read error may be the cause. The chain couples TRBV7-9 to TRBJ2-7; TRBD1 is a possible D gene (6 bases). Looked up from germline, CDR1 is SEHNR and CDR2 is FQNEAQ (reference sequence). This CDR3 comprises 13 residues. The DNA of the CDR3 is TGTGCCAGCACCTTACAGACAGGCTACGAGCAGTACTTC. Its translation: CASTLQTGYEQYF.

This clonotype was counted once. The chain couples TRBV9 to TRBJ2-3, with D maybe TRBD1 (5 bases). Trimming removed 0 bases at V and 7 bases at J, with 15 bases between. This CDR3 is built from 15 residues. Per the germline V gene, CDR1 is SGDLS and CDR2 is YYNGEE. This CDR3 is CASSVGVTDTHTQYF. In DNA, the CDR3 is TGTGCCAGCAGCGTAGGGGTGACAGACACTCATACGCAGTATTTT.

This clonotype was seen just once. The genes are TRBV15 and TRBJ1-1; tentatively, D is TRBD1 (5 bases). Germline values: CDR1 LNHNV, CDR2 YYDKDF (reference sequence). Trimming cost V 4 bases and J 2 bases, with 14 bases left between them. The CDR3 covers 15 residues. The CDR3 coding sequence is TGTGCCACCAGCAAAGGGGTCTATCTAAACACTGAAGCTTTCTTT. As protein: CATSKGVYLNTEAFF. Looking up the rest from reference TRBV15 and TRBJ1-1 gives the full variable domain: DAMVIQNPRYQVTQFGKPVTLSCSQTLNHNVMYWYQQKSSQAPKLLFHYYDKDFNNEADTPDNFQSRRPNTSFCFLDIRSPGLGDTAMYLCATSKGVYLNTEAFFGQGTRLTVV.

The count of this clonotype is one. The rearrangement uses TRBV12-3 or TRBV12-4 and TRBJ2-2; D gene ambiguous. This CDR3 has 13 amino acids. The ends were cut back, 6 bases at V and 4 bases at J, with 9 bases in the middle. CDR3 in amino acids: CASSISRTGELFF. The DNA of the CDR3 is TGTGCCAGCAGCATTTCCCGCACCGGGGAGCTGTTTTTT.

V and J are TRBV7-6 and TRBJ2-1; TRBD2 agrees at 7 bases. This CDR3 comprises 14 residues. V trimming: 6 bases; J trimming: 6 bases; junction bases outside the gene matches: 8. Germline V gene sequence: CDR1 SGHVS, CDR2 FNYEAQ. CDR3 nucleotide sequence: TGTGCCAGCAGGCTCGGGGCGGGGGTCAATGAGCAGTTCTTC. This encodes CASRLGAGVNEQFF.

This clonotype was counted only a few times. The chain employs TRBV27 and TRBJ1-2; 10 nucleotides match TRBD1. CDR1 and CDR2 (germline): MNHEY, SMNVEV (reference sequence). This CDR3 has 12 residues. J was trimmed by 9 bases and V by 3 bases; bases with no gene match: 1. CDR3 coding DNA: TGTGCCAGCAGTTTGACAGGGGGCAGCTACACCTTC. Translated, it gives CASSLTGGSYTF.

This clonotype was detected a few times. V and J are TRBV7-8 and TRBJ2-1, with 15 bases aligning to TRBD2. Losses at the gene ends were 3 bases for V and 4 bases for J; bases not matched to a gene: 7. This CDR3 has 18 amino acids. Germline V gives CDR1 SGHVS, CDR2 FQNEAQ. CDR3 amino acids: CASSFGLAGGPIYNEQFF. CDR3 coding DNA: TGTGCCAGCAGCTTTGGACTAGCGGGAGGGCCCATATACAATGAGCAGTTCTTC.

The chain has TRBV12-3 or TRBV12-4 and TRBJ1-2; maybe TRBD1 (6 bases). V shed 5 bases and J shed 6 bases, with 13 bases lying between them. The CDR3 is 13 amino acids. In DNA, the CDR3 is TGTGCCAGCAGTGCGGGGGGGGCAAATGGCTACACCTTC. Translating gives CASSAGGANGYTF.